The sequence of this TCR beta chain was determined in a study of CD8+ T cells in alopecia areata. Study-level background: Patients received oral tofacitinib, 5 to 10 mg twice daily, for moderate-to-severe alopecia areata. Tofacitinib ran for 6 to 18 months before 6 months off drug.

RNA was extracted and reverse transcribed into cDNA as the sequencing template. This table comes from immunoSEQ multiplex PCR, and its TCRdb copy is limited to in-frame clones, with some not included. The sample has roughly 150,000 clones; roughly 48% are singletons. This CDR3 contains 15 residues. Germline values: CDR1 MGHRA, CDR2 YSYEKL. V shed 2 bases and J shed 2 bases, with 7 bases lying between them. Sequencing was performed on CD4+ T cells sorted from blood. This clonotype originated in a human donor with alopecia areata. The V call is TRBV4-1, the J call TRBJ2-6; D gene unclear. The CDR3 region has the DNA TGCGCCAGCAGCCAATTATACCCTGGGGCCAACGTCCTGACTTTC. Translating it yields CASSQLYPGANVLTF.